This passage covers 24 T cell receptor beta chains from one sample sequenced in a study of blood T cell repertoires in COVID-19. The protocol was immunoSEQ multiplex PCR, while the TCRdb copy is restricted to in-frame clones and leaves out a portion. The repertoire has about 190,000 clones, around 84% of them found once; the top ten carry 3% to 3.5%. The sample consisted of PBMCs or T cells enriched from blood (not recorded which). Receptors originate from a woman aged 25 to 45 who had recovered from COVID-19.

In its sample, this clone was seen a few times. The chain uses TRBV6-1 and TRBJ2-7, with TRBD1 matching 8 bases. The V gene end was trimmed by 3 bases and the J gene end by 2 bases; junction bases not matched to a gene: 6. CDR1 is MNHNS, CDR2 SASEGT, per germline. The CDR3 covers 15 residues. The CDR3, as DNA: TGTGCCAGCAGTGACAATTGGGACAGGACCTACGAGCAGTACTTC. This encodes CASSDNWDRTYEQYF.

This clone was counted a single time. The chain has TRBV18 and TRBJ1-1; TRBD1 might be the D (6 bases). The CDR3 has 18 amino acids. The V end lost 4 bases, the J end lost 1 base, and 22 bases lay between the germline ends. Germline CDR1 and CDR2: KGHSH and LQKENI. In DNA form, the CDR3 reads TGTGCCAGCTCACGGCGGTCGACAGGCCTTACAGGGAACACTGAAGCTTTCTTT. Amino acid sequence: CASSRRSTGLTGNTEAFF.

As for this clone: Other DNA sequences in the same sample also yield this CDR3. The CDR3 DNA follows: TGTGCCAGCAGCTTCACCCCGGGACAGGGGGATCAGCCCCAGCATTTT. This gives the protein CASSFTPGQGDQPQHF. The V and J genes are TRBV7-2 and TRBJ1-5; the match to TRBD1 covers 11 bases. This CDR3 comprises 16 residues. V shed 3 bases and J 5 bases; nucleotides not matched to a gene: 6. Germline-derived CDR1 and CDR2 are SGHTA and FQGNSA.

The sample holds a few counts of this clone. This chain connects TRBV18 to TRBJ1-3; D gene unclear. Per germline, CDR1 KGHSH and CDR2 LQKENI. The V end was cut by 4 bases, the J end by 4 bases, with 20 bases between. CDR3 length equals 17 residues. The CDR3 coding sequence is TGTGCCAGCTCACGGATGCATACTAAGTCCCAAGGAAACACCATATATTTT. Translated: CASSRMHTKSQGNTIYF. Looking up the rest from reference TRBV18 and TRBJ1-3 gives the full variable domain: NAGVMQNPRHLVRRRGQEARLRCSPMKGHSHVYWYRQLPEEGLKFMVYLQKENIIDESGMPKERFSAEFPKEGPSILRIQQVVRGDSAAYFCASSRMHTKSQGNTIYFGEGSWLTVV.

Comments on this clone: Other nucleotide sequences from this sample produce the same CDR3. This chain links TRBV15 with TRBJ1-2, with TRBD1 matching 9 bases. The V gene's germline CDR1 is LNHNV and CDR2 YYDKDF (reference sequence). V lost 2 bases, J lost 3 bases, and 4 bases stayed unmatched. This CDR3 region has 15 residues. CDR3 DNA: TGTGCCACCAGCAGACCGGGACAGGGAGACTATGGCTACACCTTC. Its protein product is CATSRPGQGDYGYTF.

CDR3 coding DNA: TGTGCCACCAGCAGAGACAGGGAGACAGGTCAGCCCCAGCATTTT. Its translation: CATSRDRETGQPQHF. The chain is built from TRBV15 and TRBJ1-5, with a tentative D call TRBD1 (6 bases). The CDR3 extends over 15 amino acids. V shed 0 bases and J shed 6 bases, with 12 bases lying between them. CDR1 LNHNV and CDR2 YYDKDF come from the germline V gene (reference sequence). Supplemented by reference TRBV15 and TRBJ1-5, the full variable domain reads DAMVIQNPRYQVTQFGKPVTLSCSQTLNHNVMYWYQQKSSQAPKLLFHYYDKDFNNEADTPDNFQSRRPNTSFCFLDIRSPGLGDTAMYLCATSRDRETGQPQHFGDGTRLSIL.

V is TRBV13 and J is TRBJ2-2, with D hard to call. Germline CDR1 PRHDT, CDR2 FYEKMQ (reference sequence). The CDR3 covers 15 residues. Trimming shortened V by 5 bases and J by 0 bases, and 10 bases separated the two germline ends. For the CDR3, the DNA is TGTGCCAGCAGCGCCACAGCTTCGAACACCGGGGAGCTGTTTTTT. Its protein product is CASSATASNTGELFF.

The J gene is TRBJ2-3, the V gene TRBV24-1, with D possibly being TRBD2 (5 bases). Looked up from germline, CDR1 is KGHDR and CDR2 is SFDVKD. The V end lost 1 base, the J end lost 3 bases, and 16 bases lay between the germline ends. CDR3 length equals 17 residues. CDR3 sequence: CATSDFNEGVGTDTQYF. The DNA of the CDR3 is TGTGCCACCAGTGATTTTAATGAGGGAGTGGGAACAGATACGCAGTATTTT.

The gene calls are TRBV3-1 (or the pseudogene TRBV3-2) and TRBJ1-2; TRBD1 might be the D (5 bases). CDR1 and CDR2 (germline): LGHDT, YNNKEL (reference sequence). The CDR3 has 16 residues. Trimming cost V 0 bases and J 8 bases, with 19 bases left between them. CDR3 DNA: TGTGCCAGCAGCCAAGATGGGGCAGGCCTTACTATAGGCTACACCTTC. Protein sequence: CASSQDGAGLTIGYTF.

V is TRBV7-2 and J is TRBJ1-6, with 7 bases aligning to TRBD1. The germline gives CDR1 SGHTA, CDR2 FQGNSA. CDR3 length: 16 amino acids. V was clipped by 5 bases and J by 6 bases; unmatched bases: 10. CDR3 nucleotides: TGTGCCAGCAGCCCGTGGGCAGGGGGTGCTAATTCACCCCTCCACTTT. Amino acid sequence: CASSPWAGGANSPLHF.

The CDR3 coding sequence is TGTGCCAGCAGTGACAAAGGGGTGGTCTCCTACAATGAGCAGTTCTTC. Residues: CASSDKGVVSYNEQFF. This chain uses TRBV6-4 with TRBJ2-1, with D possibly being TRBD1 (5 bases). V lost 2 bases and J lost 0, with 11 bases in between. The CDR3 has 16 residues. Germline CDR1 is MRHNA and CDR2 is SNTAGT.

The chain links TRBV5-6 to TRBJ1-1; D is unresolved. CDR1 SGHDT and CDR2 YYEEEE come from the germline V gene. The CDR3 loop spans 15 amino acids. Deletions cut 1 base from V and 3 bases from J, with 13 bases between. CDR3 residues: CASSLHDLEYTEAFF. Written as DNA, the CDR3 is TGTGCCAGCAGCTTGCACGACTTGGAGTACACTGAAGCTTTCTTT.

This clone occurred once. The V and J genes are TRBV29-1 and TRBJ1-3; D may be TRBD1 (5 bases). CDR3 size: 13 residues. Germline V gives CDR1 SQVTM, CDR2 ANQGSEA. Trimming stripped 4 bases from V and 10 bases from J, with 17 bases between. CDR3 sequence reads: CSVASFWEGTIYF. For the CDR3, the DNA is TGCAGCGTTGCTAGCTTCTGGGAGGGGACCATATATTTT.

The chain combines TRBV25-1 with TRBJ1-4; D might be TRBD1 (5 bases). Germline CDR1 and CDR2: MGHDK and SYGVNS. The germline V and J ends were trimmed by 5 bases and 7 bases, with 14 bases remaining between them. This CDR3 region has 14 residues. The CDR3: CASSPGQGGEKLFF. The CDR3 DNA is TGTGCCAGCAGTCCTGGGCAGGGAGGTGAAAAACTGTTTTTT. The full variable domain, with the rest looked up from reference TRBV25-1 and TRBJ1-4, is EADIYQTPRYLVIGTGKKITLECSQTMGHDKMYWYQQDPGMELHLIHYSYGVNSTEKGDLSSESTVSRIRTEHFPLTLESARPSHTSQYLCASSPGQGGEKLFFGSGTQLSVL.

The chain carries TRBV4-2 and TRBJ1-5; 7 bases map to TRBD1. CDR1 and CDR2 (germline): LGHNA, YNFKEQ. This CDR3 is 14 amino acids long. The J segment lost 2 bases and the V segment lost 2 bases, leaving 0 bases of the junction unmatched. This chain's CDR3 is CASSQQGGNQPQHF. The DNA of the CDR3 is TGTGCCAGCAGCCAACAGGGGGGCAATCAGCCCCAGCATTTT.

This clone was recorded only once. The V gene is TRBV27, the J gene TRBJ2-3, with D unclear. Germline V gene lookup returns CDR1 MNHEY and CDR2 SMNVEV (reference sequence). The CDR3 runs to 15 residues. V was pared by 3 bases and J by 2 bases, with 12 bases between. The CDR3 region has the DNA TGTGCCAGCAGTTTCATGTTTGGCAACACAGATACGCAGTATTTT. As protein: CASSFMFGNTDTQYF.

V gene TRBV7-9 combines with J gene TRBJ1-4; 7 positions match TRBD1. CDR3 length: 14 amino acids. V was clipped by 6 bases and J by 4 bases; unmatched bases: 5. Germline V gene data show CDR1 as SEHNR and CDR2 as FQNEAQ (reference sequence). The CDR3 nucleotides read TGTGCCAGCAGTCCCGGACAGGTTAATGAAAAACTGTTTTTT. Translated: CASSPGQVNEKLFF. Complete variable domain (other parts from reference TRBV7-9 and TRBJ1-4): DTGVSQNPRHKITKRGQNVTFRCDPISEHNRLYWYRQTLGQGPEFLTYFQNEAQLEKSRLLSDRFSAERPKGSFSTLEIQRTEQGDSAMYLCASSPGQVNEKLFFGSGTQLSVL.

The gene calls are TRBV10-3 and TRBJ2-3, with D unresolved. Germline-derived CDR1 and CDR2 are ENHRY and SYGVKD. CDR3 size: 19 residues. Trimming left V 0 bases short and J 2 bases short, with 21 bases between. The CDR3 loop reads CAISESTLDTPHLTDTQYF. The CDR3 nucleotides are TGTGCCATCAGTGAGTCGACTTTGGATACCCCACATCTCACAGATACGCAGTATTTT.

The chain recombines TRBV30 with TRBJ2-2; D may be TRBD2 (6 bases). The germline V gene has CDR1 GTSNPN and CDR2 SVGIG (reference sequence). Trimming pared 3 bases from V and 5 bases from J, leaving 16 bases between. This CDR3 comprises 15 residues. This chain's CDR3 is CAWRGWRERTGELFF. DNA of the CDR3: TGTGCCTGGAGAGGTTGGCGGGAAAGAACCGGGGAGCTGTTTTTT.

The gene calls are TRBV27 and TRBJ1-1, with a weak D call TRBD1 (5 bases). The CDR3 runs to 14 residues. Germline V lookup: CDR1 MNHEY, CDR2 SMNVEV (reference sequence). Trimming cost V 6 bases and J 4 bases, with 15 bases left between them. The CDR3 region is CASRPSPGGTEAFF. The DNA for the CDR3 is TGTGCCAGCAGGCCGTCCCCCGGGGGCACTGAAGCTTTCTTT.

The V call is TRBV2, the J call TRBJ2-2; 12 nucleotides line up with TRBD2. Germline CDR1 reads SNHLY; CDR2 reads FYNNEI. The CDR3 is 16 residues long. J gave up 8 bases and V 2 bases, and 6 bases lay outside the gene matches. The CDR3 region has the DNA TGTGCCAGCAGTGAACTAGCGGGAGGGCCCTCGGGGGAGCTGTTTTTT. Protein sequence: CASSELAGGPSGELFF. The full variable domain, with the rest looked up from reference TRBV2 and TRBJ2-2, is EPEVTQTPSHQVTQMGQEVILRCVPISNHLYFYWYRQILGQKVEFLVSFYNNEISEKSEIFDDQFSVERPDGSNFTLKIRSTKLEDSAMYFCASSELAGGPSGELFFGEGSRLTVL.

This clone was recorded once. The J gene is TRBJ2-2, the V gene TRBV3-1 (or the pseudogene TRBV3-2); a possible D gene is TRBD1 (6 bases). Trimming took 3 bases from V and 13 from J, leaving 21 bases between them. Germline V gene data show CDR1 as LGHDT and CDR2 as YNNKEL (reference sequence). The CDR3 has 15 residues. CDR3: CASSHLIVIGRGLFF. In DNA form, the CDR3 reads TGTGCCAGCAGCCATTTAATTGTAATCGGCAGGGGGCTGTTTTTT.

This clone was seen a single time. The chain carries TRBV18 and TRBJ2-2; 7 positions match TRBD2. The V gene end was trimmed by 1 base and the J gene end by 2 bases; junction bases not matched to a gene: 13. The germline V gene has CDR1 KGHSH and CDR2 LQKENI. There are 19 residues in the CDR3. CDR3: CASSPLFLMRGTNTGELFF. CDR3 sequence (DNA): TGTGCCAGCTCACCACTTTTCCTAATGCGGGGGACTAACACCGGGGAGCTGTTTTTT.

Here the CDR3 reads CTSSQLVFERQAENTEAFF. The CDR3 region has the DNA TGCACCAGCAGCCAACTGGTCTTCGAACGACAGGCCGAGAACACTGAAGCTTTCTTT. The chain uses TRBV1 and TRBJ1-1; TRBD1 is the table's D call and was not checked against the DNA. TRBV1 is tagged as a pseudogene. CDR3 length: 19 residues.